Following are 9 T cell receptor beta chains from one sample sequenced in a study of CD8+CD57+ T cells in acquired aplastic anemia. According to the study, genomic DNA was the template for TCR beta VDJ and CDR3 profiling. TCRdb reanalysed the reads using MiXCR and keeps one entry per CDR3 protein. This table holds 150,000 to 200,000 distinct CDR3 sequences, about half found once. All patients picked for sequencing had shown, by flow cytometry, an expansion of CD8+CD57+ cells. Sequenced: sorted CD4+, CD8+, or CD8+CD57+ T cells (not recorded which) from PBMCs. The receptors were gathered from a human donor with aplastic anemia.

This chain connects TRBV20-1 to TRBJ1-2, with a tentative D call TRBD1 (6 bases). Germline V CDR1 and CDR2: DFQATT, SNEGSKA (reference sequence). The CDR3 contains 14 residues. CDR3 in DNA: TGCAGGACCTTCGCGGACAGCGTAGACTATGGCTACACCTTC. Its translation is CRTFADSVDYGYTF.

The sample holds many counts of this clonotype. The rearrangement joins TRBV7-9 to TRBJ2-2; 11 bases fit TRBD1. V gave up 3 bases and J gave up 6 bases; unmatched junction bases: 3. CDR1 and CDR2 from the germline V gene are SEHNR and FQNEAQ (reference sequence). CDR3 length equals 15 residues. The DNA for the CDR3 is TGTGCCAGCAGCTTTCGGGACAGGGGGTCCGGGGAGCTGTTTTTT. Translation: CASSFRDRGSGELFF.

Only one count was recorded for this clonotype. The V gene is TRBV29-1, the J gene TRBJ1-3; D remains unclear. V was pared by 5 bases and J by 0 bases, with 14 bases between. The CDR3 has 15 residues. From germline, CDR1 is SQVTM and CDR2 ANQGSEA. The CDR3 here is CSVLEVKVSGNTIYF. The CDR3 DNA reads as TGCAGCGTTCTCGAAGTCAAAGTCTCTGGAAACACCATATATTTT.

The rearrangement joins TRBV10-3 to TRBJ2-6; unclear D gene. Germline assignment: CDR1 ENHRY and CDR2 SYGVKD. Trimming left V 0 bases short and J 2 bases short, with 2 bases between. The CDR3 runs to 14 residues. CDR3 in amino acids: CAISESAGANVLTF. CDR3 nucleotides: TGTGCCATCAGTGAGTCGGCTGGGGCCAACGTCCTGACTTTC.

The V gene is TRBV15, the J gene TRBJ2-3, with D possibly matching TRBD1 (6 bases). V was pared by 1 base and J by 1 base, with 9 bases between. The V gene's germline CDR1 is LNHNV and CDR2 YYDKDF (reference sequence). CDR3 length: 15 amino acids. DNA of the CDR3: TGTGCCACCAGCAGAGTTGGACAGCGCACAGATACGCAGTATTTT. As protein: CATSRVGQRTDTQYF. Full variable domain (rest looked up from reference TRBV15 and TRBJ2-3): DAMVIQNPRYQVTQFGKPVTLSCSQTLNHNVMYWYQQKSSQAPKLLFHYYDKDFNNEADTPDNFQSRRPNTSFCFLDIRSPGLGDTAMYLCATSRVGQRTDTQYFGPGTRLTVL.

The chain carries TRBV7-2 and TRBJ1-6; no clear D gene. This CDR3 is built from 13 residues. V dropped 2 bases and J dropped 10 bases, with 9 bases sitting between them. CDR1 is SGHTA and CDR2 is FQGNSA in the germline V gene. CDR3 DNA: TGTGCCAGCAGCTTATATGGGAACTCACCCCTCCACTTT. This translates into CASSLYGNSPLHF.

Note on this clonotype: The final CDR3 position lacks the conserved phenylalanine or tryptophan, pointing to a likely read error. The CDR3 sequence: CATSYGETVERLFL. The DNA for the CDR3 is TGTGCCACCAGCTACGGCGAGACGGTTGAAAGACTGTTTCTT. V is TRBV15 and J is TRBJ1-4, with D hard to call. CDR3 length: 14 amino acids. Germline-derived CDR1 and CDR2 are LNHNV and YYDKDF (reference sequence).

In its sample, this clonotype was seen once. A much larger clone differs from this one at a single base, so this may be a read error. The genes are TRBV4-2 and TRBJ1-2, with 7 positions matching TRBD1. Germline CDR1 LGHNA, CDR2 YNFKEQ. The ends lost 8 bases at V and 6 bases at J; junction bases unmatched: 21. The length of the CDR3 is 17 residues. The CDR3 DNA sequence: TGTGCCAGCGGCACCCGACAGGGTTCGAGGTTTTACGATGGCTACACCTTC. This sequence encodes CASGTRQGSRFYDGYTF.

The chain carries TRBV7-3 and TRBJ2-6, with a weak D call TRBD2 (5 bases). The CDR3 totals 17 residues. V gave up 0 bases and J gave up 0 bases, with 9 bases separating them. Per the germline V gene, CDR1 is SGHTA and CDR2 is FQGTGA. CDR3 bases: TGTGCCAGCAGCTTAACTCGACTACTCTCTGGGGCCAACGTCCTGACTTTC. Its protein is CASSLTRLLSGANVLTF.